The sequence of this TCR beta chain was determined in a study of blood T cells in healthy people across ages. Points from the study as a whole: Diversity of TCR beta per million T cells declined in a roughly linear way with age. Naive CD4+ cells and diversity were both higher in long-lived donors than in aged donors.

In regard to this clonotype: Its target is unknown.

The CDR3 is 14 residues long. Germline V CDR1 and CDR2: SGHRS, YFSETQ. V dropped 2 bases and J dropped 3 bases, with 11 bases sitting between them. A second PCR, run for roughly 7 to 11 cycles, used a sample-barcoded 5' primer plus a J-beta primer mix. A single record per CDR3 protein comes from TCRdb applying MiXCR to the 5' RACE reads. Of about 1,800,000 distinct CDR3 sequences in the sample, roughly 28% are singletons; the top ten hold over 7%. This sequence originates from a woman aged 25-40 years in good health. The chain carries TRBV5-1 and TRBJ1-1; D is uncertain. The specimen sequenced was blood. CDR3 in DNA: TGCGCCAGCAGCTTTATCGGGGAGGACACTGAAGCTTTCTTT. Translating gives CASSFIGEDTEAFF.